This TCR beta chain was obtained from a study of blood T cell repertoires in COVID-19. Overall study context: Italy, Spain and the United States were the sources of the convalescent and acute COVID-19 samples. PBMCs, B-cell-depleted T cells, or T cells provided the cDNA or gDNA that made up the material.

Profiled with immunoSEQ multiplex PCR; TCRdb holds only in-frame clones, not every one. The data contain some 320,000 clones, around 92% of them seen just once; the ten biggest clones take up less than 3%. V was cut by 0 bases and J by 1 base, with 4 bases left in between. The V gene's germline CDR1 is KGHSH and CDR2 LQKENI. The CDR3 length is 13 residues. Donors were grouped by their self-reported clinical history. A PCR-confirmed or clinician-diagnosed COVID-19 case had contacted exposed participants within 2 weeks of entry. The chain links TRBV18 to TRBJ2-7; unclear D gene. The sequence came from a woman aged 45-60 years who had been exposed to COVID-19. Material for sequencing was PBMCs or T cells enriched from blood (not recorded which). CDR3 loop: CASSPPRSYEQYF. The DNA for the CDR3 is TGTGCCAGCTCACCACCCCGTTCCTACGAGCAGTACTTC.